This is a list of T cell receptor beta chains from one sample in a study of T cells in Graves' hyperthyroidism and ophthalmopathy. Via MiXCR, TCRdb re-called the multiplex PCR reads, giving one row per CDR3 protein. The sample lists about 270,000 distinct CDR3 sequences, 20% to 25% seen once, with approximately 25% in the top ten. Sequenced material: blood. The source of these receptors is a man in his forties with Graves' hyperthyroidism that later progressed to Graves' ophthalmopathy. CDR3s include the opening cysteine and the closing phenylalanine or tryptophan. The order of the fields is CDR3 DNA, CDR3 protein, V gene, J gene, D gene, clone size. The D gene is left open where the match is weak. The size of a clone is reported for some rows only, either as once, few or many, or as a class for expanded clones.

cdr3_nt: TGTGCCAGCAGAGACACTAGCGGAACCTACGAGCAGTACTTC
cdr3_aa: CASRDTSGTYEQYF
v_call: TRBV6-1
j_call: TRBJ2-7
d_call: TRBD2
clone_size: many

cdr3_nt: TGTGCCAGCAGAAACCAGGGAAACACCATATATTTT
cdr3_aa: CASRNQGNTIYF
v_call: TRBV12-3/TRBV12-4
j_call: TRBJ1-3
d_call: -
clone_size: many

cdr3_nt: TGTGCCAGTAGGGATCCCCGGACAGGGGGGAACACTGAAGCTTTCTTT
cdr3_aa: CASRDPRTGGNTEAFF
v_call: TRBV19
j_call: TRBJ1-1
d_call: TRBD1
clone_size: many

cdr3_nt: TGTGCCAGCAGTCTCGACCGGGCACCTGGAAACACCATATATTTT
cdr3_aa: CASSLDRAPGNTIYF
v_call: TRBV7-3
j_call: TRBJ1-3
d_call: -
clone_size: many

cdr3_nt: TGCGCCAGCAGCCGGGACGGACTGAAAGAGACCCAGTACTTC
cdr3_aa: CASSRDGLKETQYF
v_call: TRBV5-1
j_call: TRBJ2-5
d_call: -
clone_size: -

cdr3_nt: TGTGCCAGCAGTTTCGCCCGGGTGAACACTGAAGCTTTCTTT
cdr3_aa: CASSFARVNTEAFF
v_call: TRBV6-5
j_call: TRBJ1-1
d_call: -
clone_size: -

cdr3_nt: TGTGCCACCAAACTGGACAGGGCCCACGAGCAGTACTTC
cdr3_aa: CATKLDRAHEQYF
v_call: TRBV2
j_call: TRBJ2-7
d_call: TRBD1
clone_size: many

cdr3_nt: TGTGCCAGCAGCCCCACAGGGGGAGCCGCTGAAGCTTTCTTT
cdr3_aa: CASSPTGGAAEAFF
v_call: TRBV9
j_call: TRBJ1-1
d_call: TRBD1
clone_size: many

cdr3_nt: TGCAGTGCTAGACAGGAGGGCAATCAGCCCCAGCATTTT
cdr3_aa: CSARQEGNQPQHF
v_call: TRBV20-1
j_call: TRBJ1-5
d_call: -
clone_size: few

cdr3_nt: TGTGCCCGCAAAGTCGGGGGGGACACCGGGGAGCTGTTTTTT
cdr3_aa: CARKVGGDTGELFF
v_call: TRBV2
j_call: TRBJ2-2
d_call: TRBD2
clone_size: -

cdr3_nt: TGTGCCAGCAGCTTAGTAGGCGGGGTGGCTGAAGCTTTCTTT
cdr3_aa: CASSLVGGVAEAFF
v_call: TRBV11-1
j_call: TRBJ1-1
d_call: -
clone_size: many

cdr3_nt: TGTGCCAGCAGGGGGGACAGGGAAAACACTGAAGCTTTCTTT
cdr3_aa: CASRGDRENTEAFF
v_call: TRBV2
j_call: TRBJ1-1
d_call: TRBD1
clone_size: many

cdr3_nt: TGTGCCAGCAGTCTAAATCCGGGGGCCCCAGCTTTCTTT
cdr3_aa: CASSLNPGAPAFF
v_call: TRBV7-9
j_call: TRBJ1-1
d_call: -
clone_size: -

cdr3_nt: TGCAGTGCTAGACAGGTAGACTATGGCTACACCTTC
cdr3_aa: CSARQVDYGYTF
v_call: TRBV20-1
j_call: TRBJ1-2
d_call: -
clone_size: many

cdr3_nt: TGTGCCATCAGTGAGTCTGCCAGCCCGGGCTATGGCTACACCTTC
cdr3_aa: CAISESASPGYGYTF
v_call: TRBV10-3
j_call: TRBJ1-2
d_call: -
clone_size: many

cdr3_nt: TGCAGTGCGGGTGGACAGTCTAGCAATCAGCCCCAGCATTTT
cdr3_aa: CSAGGQSSNQPQHF
v_call: TRBV20-1
j_call: TRBJ1-5
d_call: -
clone_size: once

cdr3_nt: TGCAGGCCTAAGGGCGAAAGCTATGGCTACACCTTC
cdr3_aa: CRPKGESYGYTF
v_call: TRBV20-1
j_call: TRBJ1-2
d_call: -
clone_size: few

cdr3_nt: TGTGCCAGCAGCTCCGGGCCTTTGCAGCCCCAGCATTTT
cdr3_aa: CASSSGPLQPQHF
v_call: TRBV12-3/TRBV12-4
j_call: TRBJ1-5
d_call: -
clone_size: -

cdr3_nt: TGCGCCAGCAGCTTGTTGAAACCGGTCCAAGAGACCCAGTACTTC
cdr3_aa: CASSLLKPVQETQYF
v_call: TRBV5-1
j_call: TRBJ2-5
d_call: -
clone_size: -

cdr3_nt: TGTGCCAGCAGCTCGGACAGGGCCTTCGGCTATGGCTACACCTTC
cdr3_aa: CASSSDRAFGYGYTF
v_call: TRBV7-2
j_call: TRBJ1-2
d_call: TRBD1
clone_size: many

cdr3_nt: TGTGCCAGCAGTGAAGAACAGGGGGGAACCGGGGAGCTGTTTTTT
cdr3_aa: CASSEEQGGTGELFF
v_call: TRBV2
j_call: TRBJ2-2
d_call: TRBD1
clone_size: many

cdr3_nt: TGTGCCATCAGTGAGGGGACAGGGGTCCAAGGCAACATTCAGTACTTC
cdr3_aa: CAISEGTGVQGNIQYF
v_call: TRBV10-3
j_call: TRBJ2-4
d_call: TRBD1
clone_size: many

cdr3_nt: TGCAGTGCCCCCCGGCTAGCGGGAGGGTACGAGCAGTACTTC
cdr3_aa: CSAPRLAGGYEQYF
v_call: TRBV20-1
j_call: TRBJ2-7
d_call: TRBD2
clone_size: many

cdr3_nt: TGCGCCAGCAGCTTCGGGCCGGCCGAAGGGCAGCCCCAGCATTTT
cdr3_aa: CASSFGPAEGQPQHF
v_call: TRBV5-1
j_call: TRBJ1-5
d_call: -
clone_size: many

cdr3_nt: TGTGCCAGCAGCCGCTCGGGCACTGAAGCTTTCTTT
cdr3_aa: CASSRSGTEAFF
v_call: TRBV11-3
j_call: TRBJ1-1
d_call: -
clone_size: many

cdr3_nt: TGTGCCTGGAGGTCCAGTAATAATCAGCCCCAGCATTTT
cdr3_aa: CAWRSSNNQPQHF
v_call: TRBV30
j_call: TRBJ1-5
d_call: -
clone_size: many

cdr3_nt: TGTGCCATCGGGCCGTCAGGAGTTAAGACCTACGAGCAGTACTTC
cdr3_aa: CAIGPSGVKTYEQYF
v_call: TRBV10-3
j_call: TRBJ2-7
d_call: -
clone_size: many

cdr3_nt: TGCAGTGCTAGAAATTTCGGGAGGGAGGCGTACGAGCAGTACTTC
cdr3_aa: CSARNFGREAYEQYF
v_call: TRBV20-1
j_call: TRBJ2-7
d_call: TRBD2
clone_size: many